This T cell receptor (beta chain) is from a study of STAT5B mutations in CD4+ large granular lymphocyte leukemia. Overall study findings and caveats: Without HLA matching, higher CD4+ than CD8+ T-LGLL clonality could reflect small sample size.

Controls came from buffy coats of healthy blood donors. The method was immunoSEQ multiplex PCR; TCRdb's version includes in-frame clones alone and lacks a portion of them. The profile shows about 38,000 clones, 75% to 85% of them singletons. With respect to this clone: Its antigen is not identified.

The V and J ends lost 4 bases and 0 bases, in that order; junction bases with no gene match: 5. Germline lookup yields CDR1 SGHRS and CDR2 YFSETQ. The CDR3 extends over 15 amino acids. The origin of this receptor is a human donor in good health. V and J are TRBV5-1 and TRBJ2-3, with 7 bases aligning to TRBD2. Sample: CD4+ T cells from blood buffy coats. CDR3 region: CASSREVSSTDTQYF. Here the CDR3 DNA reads TGCGCCAGCAGCCGGGAGGTATCTAGCACAGATACGCAGTATTTT.